Following are 7 T cell receptor beta chains from one sample sequenced in a study of cytomegalovirus exposure and HLA in healthy donors. The PCR contained 60 Vbeta and 13 Jbeta primers. Sequenced by immunoSEQ multiplex PCR; TCRdb stores in-frame clones only, minus some. Among over 100,000 clones listed, approximately 75% were seen once. The sequenced sample was PBMCs. The receptors were gathered from a male donor in good health and CMV-seronegative.

V is TRBV5-1 and J is TRBJ2-1, with a weak D call TRBD2 (7 bases). Germline V gene sequence: CDR1 SGHRS, CDR2 YFSETQ. This CDR3 contains 13 residues. Trimming took 2 bases from V and 10 from J, leaving 13 bases between them. CDR3 coding DNA: TGCGCCAGCAGCTTAGAGGGGGGGATGGAGCAGTTCTTC. This codes for CASSLEGGMEQFF.

This clone was found many times. The genes are TRBV7-9 and TRBJ1-5; D remains unclear. V lost 2 bases and J 2 bases, leaving 10 bases between the germline ends. The germline CDR1 and CDR2 sequences are SEHNR and FQNEAQ (reference sequence). This CDR3 region has 15 residues. DNA for the CDR3: TGTGCCAGCAGCTTAACAGCCCCGGGCAATCAGCCCCAGCATTTT. Translated, it gives CASSLTAPGNQPQHF.

The chain joins TRBV7-9 to TRBJ2-5; D possibly corresponds to TRBD1 (8 bases). Germline V lookup: CDR1 SEHNR, CDR2 FQNEAQ (reference sequence). The CDR3 is 14 amino acids. Trimming removed 5 bases from V and 5 bases from J, with 15 bases in between. The CDR3 sequence is CASSPQQGGETQYF. DNA of the CDR3: TGTGCCAGCAGCCCCCAACAGGGGGGGGAGACCCAGTACTTC.

CDR3 nucleotides: TGCGCCAGCAGCCCCGTCGGACAGGGCCTGGGAAACACCATATATTTT. This translates into CASSPVGQGLGNTIYF. The rearrangement joins TRBV5-1 to TRBJ1-3, with 8 bases lining up with TRBD1. The CDR3 is 16 residues long. Germline lookup yields CDR1 SGHRS and CDR2 YFSETQ. J lost 4 bases, V lost 4 bases, and 10 bases had no gene match.

CDR3 sequence (DNA): TGTGCCAGCAGCTATCGTCAGGGGGCCTACAATGAGCAGTTCTTC. This sequence encodes CASSYRQGAYNEQFF. The chain couples TRBV11-2 to TRBJ2-1; 7 bases line up with TRBD1. The V and J ends lost 4 bases and 2 bases, in that order; junction bases with no gene match: 5. Germline V gene sequence: CDR1 SGHAT, CDR2 FQNNGV. The CDR3 runs to 15 residues.

Points on this clone: Compared with germline, one end of the junction differs, possibly owing to a read error. V and J are TRBV7-2 and TRBJ1-2, with 7 positions matching TRBD1. The CDR3 consists of 14 residues. Looked up from germline, CDR1 is SGHTA and CDR2 is FQGNSA. In DNA, the CDR3 is TGTGTCAGCAGCTTACAGGGGACTAACTATGGCTACACCTTC. It encodes CVSSLQGTNYGYTF.

This clone came up a few times. Other DNA variants within this sample encode the same CDR3. The V and J genes are TRBV7-9 and TRBJ2-7; 12 nucleotides agree with TRBD2. Germline V CDR1 and CDR2: SEHNR, FQNEAQ (reference sequence). V lost 6 bases and J lost 2; bases outside the gene matches: 5. The CDR3 covers 15 residues. DNA of the CDR3: TGTGCCAGCAGTAGGACTAGCGGGGACACCTACGAGCAGTACTTC. Protein: CASSRTSGDTYEQYF. The full variable domain, rest sourced from reference TRBV7-9 and TRBJ2-7, is DTGVSQNPRHKITKRGQNVTFRCDPISEHNRLYWYRQTLGQGPEFLTYFQNEAQLEKSRLLSDRFSAERPKGSFSTLEIQRTEQGDSAMYLCASSRTSGDTYEQYFGPGTRLTVT.